These 6 T cell receptor beta chains were sequenced from one sample in a study of T cell repertoires in ileal Crohn's disease. Regarding time point: neoterminal ileum biopsy at postoperative endoscopy, about 6 months after surgery. Measured with immunoSEQ multiplex PCR; TCRdb has only the in-frame clones, and not every one. Found here are over 3,500 clones, roughly 85% of them singletons; the top ten hold about an eighth. The sequenced sample consisted of ileal tissue. Every receptor here comes from an adult with Crohn's disease.

For the CDR3, the DNA is TGTGCCAGCAGAGGGGGACATCCCTACGAGCAGTACTTC. Its translation is CASRGGHPYEQYF. The V and J genes are TRBV6-5 and TRBJ2-7; D perhaps matches TRBD1 (6 bases). V was trimmed by 6 bases and J by 2 bases, leaving 11 bases between them. The CDR3 consists of 13 residues. CDR1 and CDR2 from the germline V gene are MNHEY and SVGAGI.

This sequence joins TRBV4-1 and TRBJ2-5, with 10 bases identical to TRBD2. Unmatched junction bases numbered 4, after V lost 1 base and J lost 2 bases. The CDR3 totals 16 residues. Looked up from germline, CDR1 is MGHRA and CDR2 is YSYEKL. The CDR3 sequence: CASSQGSLAGQETQYF. Written as DNA, the CDR3 is TGCGCCAGCAGCCAAGGGTCACTAGCGGGGCAAGAGACCCAGTACTTC.

This clone was counted between two and nine times. V is TRBV18 and J is TRBJ2-1; 10 bases line up with TRBD1. Germline V gene lookup returns CDR1 KGHSH and CDR2 LQKENI. Trimming cost V 8 bases and J 3 bases; bases outside gene matches: 7. This CDR3 has 15 residues. Here the CDR3 DNA reads TGTGCCAGCCGAAGCCGGACAGGGGGCTACAATGAGCAGTTCTTC. It is translated as CASRSRTGGYNEQFF. Complete variable domain (other parts from reference TRBV18 and TRBJ2-1): NAGVMQNPRHLVRRRGQEARLRCSPMKGHSHVYWYRQLPEEGLKFMVYLQKENIIDESGMPKERFSAEFPKEGPSILRIQQVVRGDSAAYFCASRSRTGGYNEQFFGPGTRLTVL.

This chain connects TRBV5-6 to TRBJ1-2; TRBD1 aligns across 8 bases. The J segment lost 8 bases and the V segment lost 4 bases, leaving 10 bases of the junction unmatched. Germline CDR1 is SGHDT and CDR2 is YYEEEE. The CDR3 loop spans 14 amino acids. DNA for the CDR3: TGTGCCAGCAGCGTGAGTCAGGGGGCCCGGGGCTACACCTTC. Encoded protein: CASSVSQGARGYTF.

The chain uses TRBV27 and TRBJ2-7; 9 bases align to TRBD1. The germline V gene encodes CDR1 MNHEY and CDR2 SMNVEV (reference sequence). V dropped 0 bases and J dropped 6; count of bases not matched to a gene: 6. CDR3 size: 15 residues. The CDR3 is CASSLSGTGISEQYF. DNA of the CDR3: TGTGCCAGCAGTTTATCCGGGACAGGGATTTCCGAGCAGTACTTC.

This chain links TRBV5-1 with TRBJ1-1; 8 bases fit TRBD1. The germline V gene has CDR1 SGHRS and CDR2 YFSETQ. This CDR3 has 17 residues. The V segment lost 4 bases and the J segment 2 bases; nucleotides outside the gene matches: 13. The CDR3 protein is CASSPGTGGGSNTEAFF. The CDR3 DNA reads as TGCGCCAGCAGCCCGGGGACAGGTGGAGGGTCCAACACTGAAGCTTTCTTT.